The sequence of this TCR beta chain was determined in a study of blood T cell repertoires in COVID-19. About the research overall: The United States, Italy and Spain supplied acute and convalescent COVID-19 samples. In each case, the material was cDNA or gDNA derived from T cells, B-cell-depleted T cells, or PBMCs.

CDR3 length: 13 residues. V was pared by 7 bases and J by 1 base, with 8 bases between. Germline CDR1 reads MDHEN; CDR2 reads SYDVKM. This table comes from immunoSEQ multiplex PCR, and its TCRdb copy is limited to in-frame clones, with some not included. Of some 240,000 clones listed, roughly 76% are singletons. It was during active infection that Seattle patients were enrolled and then longitudinally followed. The TCR originated in a woman at least 80 years old with COVID-19, enrolled during active disease. This chain joins TRBV28 and TRBJ1-5, with D unclear. The material sequenced was peripheral blood. Here the CDR3 DNA reads TGTGCCAGCAACTCGGGAAGCAATCAGCCCCAGCATTTT. It specifies CASNSGSNQPQHF.